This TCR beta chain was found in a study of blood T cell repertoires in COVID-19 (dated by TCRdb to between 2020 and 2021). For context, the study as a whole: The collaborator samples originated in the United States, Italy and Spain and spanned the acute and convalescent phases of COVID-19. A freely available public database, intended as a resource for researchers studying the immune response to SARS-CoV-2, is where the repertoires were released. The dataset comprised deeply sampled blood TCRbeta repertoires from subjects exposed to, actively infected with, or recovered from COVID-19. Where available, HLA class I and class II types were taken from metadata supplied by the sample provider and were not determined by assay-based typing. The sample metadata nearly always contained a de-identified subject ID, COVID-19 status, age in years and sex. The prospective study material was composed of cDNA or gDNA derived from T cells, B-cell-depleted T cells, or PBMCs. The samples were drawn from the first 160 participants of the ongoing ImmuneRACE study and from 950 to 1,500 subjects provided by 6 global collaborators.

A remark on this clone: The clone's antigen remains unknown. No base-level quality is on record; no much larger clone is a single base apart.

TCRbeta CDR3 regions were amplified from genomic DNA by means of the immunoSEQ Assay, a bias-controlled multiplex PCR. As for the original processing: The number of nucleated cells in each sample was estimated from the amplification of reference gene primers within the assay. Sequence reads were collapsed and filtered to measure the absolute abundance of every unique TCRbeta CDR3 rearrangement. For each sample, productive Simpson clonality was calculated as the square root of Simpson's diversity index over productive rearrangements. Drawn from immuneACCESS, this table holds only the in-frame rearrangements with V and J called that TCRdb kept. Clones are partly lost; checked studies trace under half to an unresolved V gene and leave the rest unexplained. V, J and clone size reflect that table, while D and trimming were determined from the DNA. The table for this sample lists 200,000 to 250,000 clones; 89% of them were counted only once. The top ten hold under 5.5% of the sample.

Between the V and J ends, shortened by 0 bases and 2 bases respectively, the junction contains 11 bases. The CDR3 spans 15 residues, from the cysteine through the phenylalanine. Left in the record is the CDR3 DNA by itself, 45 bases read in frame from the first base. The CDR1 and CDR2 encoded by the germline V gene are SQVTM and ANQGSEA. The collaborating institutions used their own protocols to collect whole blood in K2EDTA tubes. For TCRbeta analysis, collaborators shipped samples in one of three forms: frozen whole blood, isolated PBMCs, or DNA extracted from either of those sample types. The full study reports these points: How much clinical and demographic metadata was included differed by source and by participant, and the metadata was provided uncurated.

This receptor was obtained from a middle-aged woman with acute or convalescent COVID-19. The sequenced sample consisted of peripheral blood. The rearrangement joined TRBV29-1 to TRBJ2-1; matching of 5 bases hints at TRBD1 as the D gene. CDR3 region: CSVEDDSSPYNEQFF. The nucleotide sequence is TGCAGCGTTGAAGACGACAGCAGCCCCTACAATGAGCAGTTCTTC.